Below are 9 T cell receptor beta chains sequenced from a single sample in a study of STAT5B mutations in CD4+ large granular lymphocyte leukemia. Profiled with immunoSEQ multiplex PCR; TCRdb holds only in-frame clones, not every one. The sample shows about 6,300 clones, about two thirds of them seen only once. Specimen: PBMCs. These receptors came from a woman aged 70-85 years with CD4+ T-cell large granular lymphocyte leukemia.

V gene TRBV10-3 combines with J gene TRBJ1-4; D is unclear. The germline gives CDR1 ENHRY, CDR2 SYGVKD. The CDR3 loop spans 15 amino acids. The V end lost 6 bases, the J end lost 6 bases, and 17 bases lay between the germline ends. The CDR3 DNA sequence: TGTGCCATCAGGGACCCACAGTGGCGGGATGAAAAACTGTTTTTT. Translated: CAIRDPQWRDEKLFF.

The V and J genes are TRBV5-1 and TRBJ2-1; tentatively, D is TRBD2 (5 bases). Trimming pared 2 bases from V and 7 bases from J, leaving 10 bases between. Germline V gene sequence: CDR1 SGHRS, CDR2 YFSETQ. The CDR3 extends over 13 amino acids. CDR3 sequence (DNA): TGCGCCAGCAGCTTTATACGAGGGAATGAGCAGTTCTTC. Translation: CASSFIRGNEQFF.

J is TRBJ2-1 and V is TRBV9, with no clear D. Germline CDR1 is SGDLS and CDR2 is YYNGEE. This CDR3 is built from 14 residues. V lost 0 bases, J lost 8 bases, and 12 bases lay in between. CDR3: CASSVGGSWYEQFF. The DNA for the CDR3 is TGTGCCAGCAGCGTAGGTGGGTCTTGGTATGAGCAGTTCTTC.

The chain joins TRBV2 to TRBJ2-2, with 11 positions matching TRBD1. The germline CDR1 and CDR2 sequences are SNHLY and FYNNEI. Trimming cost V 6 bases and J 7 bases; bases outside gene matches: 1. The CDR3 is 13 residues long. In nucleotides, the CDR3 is TGTGCCAGCAGGGGACAGGGGGTCGGGGAGCTGTTTTTT. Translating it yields CASRGQGVGELFF.

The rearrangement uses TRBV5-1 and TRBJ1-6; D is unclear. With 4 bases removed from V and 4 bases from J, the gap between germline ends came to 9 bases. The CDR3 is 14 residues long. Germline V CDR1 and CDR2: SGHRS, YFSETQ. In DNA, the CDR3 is TGCGCCAGCAGCGTTGACAATTATAATTCACCCCTCCACTTT. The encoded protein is CASSVDNYNSPLHF.

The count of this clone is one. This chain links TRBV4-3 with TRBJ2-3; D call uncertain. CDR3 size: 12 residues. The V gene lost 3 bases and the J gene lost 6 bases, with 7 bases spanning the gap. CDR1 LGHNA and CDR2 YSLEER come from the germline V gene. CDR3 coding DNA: TGCGCCAGCAGCCAGTCCAGGGATACGCAGTATTTT. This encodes CASSQSRDTQYF.

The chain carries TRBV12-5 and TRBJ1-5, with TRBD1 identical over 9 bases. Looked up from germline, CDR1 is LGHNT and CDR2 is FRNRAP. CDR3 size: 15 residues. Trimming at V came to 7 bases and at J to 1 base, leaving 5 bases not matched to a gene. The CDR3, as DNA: TGTGCTAGTGCTTCGACAGGGGGGAGCAATCAGCCCCAGCATTTT. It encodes CASASTGGSNQPQHF.

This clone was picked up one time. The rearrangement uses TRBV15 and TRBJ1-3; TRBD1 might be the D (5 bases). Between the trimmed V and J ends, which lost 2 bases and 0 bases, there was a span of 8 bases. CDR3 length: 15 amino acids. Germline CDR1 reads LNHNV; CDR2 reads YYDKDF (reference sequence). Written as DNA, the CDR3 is TGTGCCACCAGCAGAAGGAGGGGCTCTGGAAACACCATATATTTT. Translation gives CATSRRRGSGNTIYF.

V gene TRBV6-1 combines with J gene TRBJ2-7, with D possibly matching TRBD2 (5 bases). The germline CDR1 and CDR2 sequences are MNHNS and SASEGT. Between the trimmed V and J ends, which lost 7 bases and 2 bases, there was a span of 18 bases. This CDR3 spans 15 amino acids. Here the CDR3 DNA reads TGTGCCAGCATCCAATCCTTGACTAACGCCTACGAGCAGTACTTC. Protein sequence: CASIQSLTNAYEQYF.